The 20 T cell receptor beta chains presented below share a single source sample, sequenced in a study of T cell responses to AZD1222 COVID-19 vaccine. Repertoires were generated with immunoSEQ multiplex PCR, while TCRdb's copy carries only in-frame clones and drops some. The sample includes roughly 200,000 clones, about 92% seen only once; the top ten take approximately 1%. The starting material was peripheral blood, obtained on day 0 of MenACWY control vaccination. The receptors here all came from an adult in good health.

The chain employs TRBV5-1 and TRBJ2-3; 10 positions agree with TRBD1. Germline CDR1 is SGHRS and CDR2 is YFSETQ. With V trimmed by 2 bases and J by 3 bases, 6 bases remained unmatched. The CDR3 runs 16 residues. The CDR3 spells CASSLAGQGTTDTQYF. CDR3 sequence (DNA): TGCGCCAGCAGCTTAGCGGGACAGGGGACGACAGATACGCAGTATTTT.

The V call is TRBV6-1, the J call TRBJ2-1; 7 bases are a match to TRBD1. Germline V gene data show CDR1 as MNHNS and CDR2 as SASEGT. The CDR3 runs 15 residues. Losses at the gene ends were 1 base for V and 1 base for J; bases not matched to a gene: 1. The CDR3 sequence: CASSEDRGSYNEQFF. CDR3 sequence (DNA): TGTGCCAGCAGTGAAGACAGGGGATCCTACAATGAGCAGTTCTTC.

The rearrangement links TRBV28 to TRBJ1-2; TRBD1 agrees at 7 bases. There are 13 residues in the CDR3. CDR1 is MDHEN and CDR2 is SYDVKM in the germline V gene. Trimming took 3 bases from V and 4 from J; bases not matched to a gene: 2. The CDR3 protein is CASSFQGGYGYTF. The CDR3, as DNA: TGTGCCAGCAGTTTCCAGGGGGGCTATGGCTACACCTTC.

This chain joins TRBV7-9 and TRBJ2-5, with unresolved D. From germline, CDR1 is SEHNR and CDR2 FQNEAQ (reference sequence). The V end lost 6 bases, the J end lost 0 bases, and 11 bases lay between the germline ends. The CDR3 has 14 residues. The CDR3 loop is CASRKGDYQETQYF. The CDR3 DNA follows: TGTGCCAGCAGAAAAGGCGATTACCAAGAGACCCAGTACTTC.

The chain recombines TRBV7-2 with TRBJ1-1, with TRBD1 matching 7 bases. This CDR3 contains 14 residues. Germline CDR1 SGHTA, CDR2 FQGNSA. Trimming cost V 6 bases and J 6 bases; bases outside gene matches: 10. This CDR3 is CASSFHRGRPEAFF. CDR3 nucleotides: TGTGCCAGCAGTTTCCACAGGGGAAGACCTGAAGCTTTCTTT.

The rearrangement joins TRBV21-1 to TRBJ1-3. TRBV21-1 is a pseudogene locus. This CDR3 is 14 amino acids long. The CDR3 region is CAKSHRTDGNTIYF. The CDR3 DNA is TGTGCCAAATCACACCGAACTGATGGAAACACCATATATTTT.

This clone has a single count. The chain carries TRBV6-5 and TRBJ2-7; D not certain. The CDR3 length is 11 residues. V was trimmed by 4 bases and J by 6 bases, leaving 7 bases between them. The germline gives CDR1 MNHEY, CDR2 SVGAGI. The CDR3 protein is CASSSPSEQYF. As DNA, the CDR3 is TGTGCCAGCAGTTCGCCTAGCGAGCAGTACTTC.

The chain combines TRBV7-9 with TRBJ1-1; D is uncertain. This CDR3 region has 13 residues. The germline gives CDR1 SEHNR, CDR2 FQNEAQ (reference sequence). Trimming removed 1 base from V and 0 bases from J, with 3 bases in between. The CDR3 nucleotides read TGTGCCAGCAGCTTAGATCTGAACACTGAAGCTTTCTTT. It encodes CASSLDLNTEAFF. The whole variable domain, remainder taken from reference TRBV7-9 and TRBJ1-1, is DTGVSQNPRHKITKRGQNVTFRCDPISEHNRLYWYRQTLGQGPEFLTYFQNEAQLEKSRLLSDRFSAERPKGSFSTLEIQRTEQGDSAMYLCASSLDLNTEAFFGQGTRLTVV.

The rearrangement joins TRBV6-2 or TRBV6-3 to TRBJ1-1; possible D gene TRBD1, 6 bases. Germline CDR1 reads MNHEY; CDR2 reads SVGEGT. Trimming left V 2 bases short and J 2 bases short, with 15 bases between. The CDR3 runs to 16 residues. CDR3 region: CASSYPTWTVNTEAFF. The CDR3 DNA follows: TGTGCCAGCAGTTACCCTACCTGGACAGTAAACACTGAAGCTTTCTTT.

The chain has TRBV10-2 and TRBJ1-1, with 12 bases fitting TRBD1. Losses at the gene ends were 6 bases for V and 8 bases for J; bases not matched to a gene: 4. CDR3 length: 13 amino acids. Germline V lookup: CDR1 WSHSY, CDR2 SAAADI. The CDR3 protein is CASSGTGGGEAFF. The CDR3 DNA reads TGCGCCAGCAGCGGGACAGGGGGCGGCGAAGCTTTCTTT.

The rearrangement joins TRBV21-1 to TRBJ1-5; the DNA was not compared with TRBD1, the D call given in the table. TRBV21-1 represents a pseudogene. The CDR3 is 16 residues long. CDR3 residues: CASSKGPGACNQPQHF. The CDR3, as DNA: TGTGCCAGCAGCAAAGGACCAGGGGCTTGCAATCAGCCCCAGCATTTT.

The chain uses TRBV18 and TRBJ2-6; no reliable D call. The germline CDR1 and CDR2 sequences are KGHSH and LQKENI. The CDR3 covers 15 residues. Trimming took 5 bases from V and 0 from J, leaving 8 bases between them. CDR3 residues: CASSSRYSGANVLTF. The DNA of the CDR3 is TGTGCCAGCTCATCTCGGTACTCTGGGGCCAACGTCCTGACTTTC.

Written as DNA, the CDR3 is TGCGCCAGCAGCTTGGGCGGGGAAGATACGCAGTATTTT. This encodes CASSLGGEDTQYF. This chain links TRBV5-1 with TRBJ2-3, with D maybe TRBD2 (6 bases). The germline V gene has CDR1 SGHRS and CDR2 YFSETQ. The CDR3 loop spans 13 amino acids. With 0 bases removed from V and 5 bases from J, the gap between germline ends came to 7 bases.

The chain combines TRBV6-5 with TRBJ1-1; the match to TRBD1 covers 8 bases. Trimming removed 9 bases from V and 4 bases from J; junction bases left unmatched: 7. Germline CDR1 MNHEY, CDR2 SVGAGI. The CDR3 covers 13 residues. The CDR3 protein is CASKHRGGTEAFF. The CDR3 DNA reads as TGTGCCAGTAAACACAGGGGGGGCACTGAAGCTTTCTTT.

The chain joins TRBV7-8 to TRBJ1-1; D possibly corresponds to TRBD1 (5 bases). Germline CDR1 SGHVS, CDR2 FQNEAQ. The V gene lost 5 bases and the J gene lost 1 base, with 11 bases spanning the gap. This CDR3 has 14 amino acids. The CDR3 spells CASSKGTANTEAFF. The DNA for the CDR3 is TGTGCCAGCAGCAAGGGGACGGCGAACACTGAAGCTTTCTTT.

Concerning this clone itself: The sample carries other DNA sequences with the same CDR3. In DNA, the CDR3 is TGCAGCGTTGGAGGTGCTAACTATGGCTACACCTTC. Translation gives CSVGGANYGYTF. This chain uses TRBV29-1 with TRBJ1-2; the D is unclear. Per germline, CDR1 SQVTM and CDR2 ANQGSEA. The length of the CDR3 is 12 residues. V lost 4 bases and J lost 0, with 6 bases in between.

The CDR3 region is CASSPSKTGGLRGNQPQHF. Here the CDR3 DNA reads TGTGCCAGCAGCCCCTCCAAGACAGGGGGCTTGAGGGGCAATCAGCCCCAGCATTTT. The J gene is TRBJ1-5, the V gene TRBV28; 10 nucleotides line up with TRBD1. The J segment lost 2 bases and the V segment lost 6 bases, leaving 16 bases of the junction unmatched. From germline, CDR1 is MDHEN and CDR2 SYDVKM. The CDR3 sequence is 19 residues long.

This clone was seen a single time. The chain recombines TRBV6-6 with TRBJ1-1; D possibly corresponds to TRBD1 (6 bases). V lost 5 bases and J lost 1, with 11 bases in between. Germline CDR1 is MNHNY and CDR2 is SVGAGI (reference sequence). The CDR3 totals 14 residues. CDR3 nucleotide sequence: TGTGCCAGCAGTGCCGGGACACAGAACACTGAAGCTTTCTTT. Amino acid sequence: CASSAGTQNTEAFF.

This clone was detected only once. CDR3 coding DNA: TGTGCCACCAGCAGGCAACAGGGGATTTACACAGATACGCAGTATTTT. Translation: CATSRQQGIYTDTQYF. The V call is TRBV15, the J call TRBJ2-3; 7 bases map to TRBD1. Germline values: CDR1 LNHNV, CDR2 YYDKDF (reference sequence). The CDR3 runs to 16 residues. V lost 3 bases and J lost 2; bases outside the gene matches: 8.

Comment on this clone: The sample carries other DNA sequences with the same CDR3. CDR3 amino acids: CASRSSGANVLTF. The CDR3, as DNA: TGTGCCAGCAGGTCCTCTGGGGCCAACGTCCTGACTTTC. V and J are TRBV12-3 or TRBV12-4 and TRBJ2-6; D remains ambiguous. V lost 6 bases to trimming and J lost 0 bases, with 3 bases between them. The CDR3 loop spans 13 amino acids.